This T cell receptor (beta chain) appears in the sequencing data of a study of blood T cell repertoires in COVID-19 (dated by TCRdb to about 2020). Regarding the study in general: Collaborator samples came from the United States, Italy and Spain and covered acute and convalescent phases of COVID-19. The repertoires were released in a freely available public database intended as a resource for research on the immune response to SARS-CoV-2. The samples were drawn from the first 160 participants of the ongoing ImmuneRACE study and from roughly 1,300 subjects provided by 6 global collaborators. Sample metadata almost always included a de-identified subject ID, COVID-19 status, age in years and sex. Subjects who had been exposed to COVID-19, were actively infected with it, or had recovered from it provided the deeply sampled blood TCRbeta repertoires that made up the dataset. HLA class I and class II types, where available, came from metadata supplied by the sample provider rather than from assay-based typing. The prospective study material was composed of cDNA or gDNA derived from T cells, B-cell-depleted T cells, or PBMCs. The paper as a whole reports these results and caveats: The amount of clinical and demographic metadata varied by source and participant and was provided uncurated.

The CDR3 contains 14 residues, cysteine and phenylalanine counted. The retained sequence is limited to the CDR3, 42 bases, with the frame set at the first base. CDR1 and CDR2, per the germline V gene (reference sequence), are SGHAT and FQDESV. V is cut back by 3 bases and J by 4 bases, with 3 bases in the junction unmatched. Each collaborating institution followed its own protocols to collect whole blood in K2EDTA tubes. For TCRbeta analysis, collaborators shipped samples as frozen whole blood, isolated PBMCs, or DNA extracted from either of those sample types. A note on this clone: It has no known antigen specificity. Within one base of it there is no much larger clone, and no base qualities were kept.

The immunoSEQ Assay, a bias-controlled multiplex PCR, was used to amplify TCRbeta CDR3 regions from genomic DNA. In the paper's pipeline: The number of nucleated cells in each sample was estimated by amplification of reference gene primers within the assay. To quantify the absolute abundance of each unique TCRbeta CDR3 rearrangement, sequence reads were collapsed and filtered. Productive Simpson clonality was computed per sample as the square root of Simpson's diversity index over productive rearrangements. As stored in TCRdb, this immuneACCESS dataset retains in-frame rearrangements with V and J assigned. A fraction of the clones does not appear; measured against another copy, unresolved V genes explain less than half of the discrepancy, and the remainder lacks a known reason. V, J and clone size reflect that table, while D and trimming were determined from the DNA. The sample includes some 57,000 clones, with over 85% observed a single time. The top ten hold roughly 6.2% of the sample.

The source is a human donor in a cohort sampled during active COVID-19. Specimen: peripheral blood. The chain uses TRBV11-1 and TRBJ1-2, and TRBD1 matches 9 of the central bases. CDR3 loop: CASSLGQGPYGYTF. The base sequence is TGTGCCAGCAGCTTGGGACAGGGACCCTATGGCTACACCTTC.